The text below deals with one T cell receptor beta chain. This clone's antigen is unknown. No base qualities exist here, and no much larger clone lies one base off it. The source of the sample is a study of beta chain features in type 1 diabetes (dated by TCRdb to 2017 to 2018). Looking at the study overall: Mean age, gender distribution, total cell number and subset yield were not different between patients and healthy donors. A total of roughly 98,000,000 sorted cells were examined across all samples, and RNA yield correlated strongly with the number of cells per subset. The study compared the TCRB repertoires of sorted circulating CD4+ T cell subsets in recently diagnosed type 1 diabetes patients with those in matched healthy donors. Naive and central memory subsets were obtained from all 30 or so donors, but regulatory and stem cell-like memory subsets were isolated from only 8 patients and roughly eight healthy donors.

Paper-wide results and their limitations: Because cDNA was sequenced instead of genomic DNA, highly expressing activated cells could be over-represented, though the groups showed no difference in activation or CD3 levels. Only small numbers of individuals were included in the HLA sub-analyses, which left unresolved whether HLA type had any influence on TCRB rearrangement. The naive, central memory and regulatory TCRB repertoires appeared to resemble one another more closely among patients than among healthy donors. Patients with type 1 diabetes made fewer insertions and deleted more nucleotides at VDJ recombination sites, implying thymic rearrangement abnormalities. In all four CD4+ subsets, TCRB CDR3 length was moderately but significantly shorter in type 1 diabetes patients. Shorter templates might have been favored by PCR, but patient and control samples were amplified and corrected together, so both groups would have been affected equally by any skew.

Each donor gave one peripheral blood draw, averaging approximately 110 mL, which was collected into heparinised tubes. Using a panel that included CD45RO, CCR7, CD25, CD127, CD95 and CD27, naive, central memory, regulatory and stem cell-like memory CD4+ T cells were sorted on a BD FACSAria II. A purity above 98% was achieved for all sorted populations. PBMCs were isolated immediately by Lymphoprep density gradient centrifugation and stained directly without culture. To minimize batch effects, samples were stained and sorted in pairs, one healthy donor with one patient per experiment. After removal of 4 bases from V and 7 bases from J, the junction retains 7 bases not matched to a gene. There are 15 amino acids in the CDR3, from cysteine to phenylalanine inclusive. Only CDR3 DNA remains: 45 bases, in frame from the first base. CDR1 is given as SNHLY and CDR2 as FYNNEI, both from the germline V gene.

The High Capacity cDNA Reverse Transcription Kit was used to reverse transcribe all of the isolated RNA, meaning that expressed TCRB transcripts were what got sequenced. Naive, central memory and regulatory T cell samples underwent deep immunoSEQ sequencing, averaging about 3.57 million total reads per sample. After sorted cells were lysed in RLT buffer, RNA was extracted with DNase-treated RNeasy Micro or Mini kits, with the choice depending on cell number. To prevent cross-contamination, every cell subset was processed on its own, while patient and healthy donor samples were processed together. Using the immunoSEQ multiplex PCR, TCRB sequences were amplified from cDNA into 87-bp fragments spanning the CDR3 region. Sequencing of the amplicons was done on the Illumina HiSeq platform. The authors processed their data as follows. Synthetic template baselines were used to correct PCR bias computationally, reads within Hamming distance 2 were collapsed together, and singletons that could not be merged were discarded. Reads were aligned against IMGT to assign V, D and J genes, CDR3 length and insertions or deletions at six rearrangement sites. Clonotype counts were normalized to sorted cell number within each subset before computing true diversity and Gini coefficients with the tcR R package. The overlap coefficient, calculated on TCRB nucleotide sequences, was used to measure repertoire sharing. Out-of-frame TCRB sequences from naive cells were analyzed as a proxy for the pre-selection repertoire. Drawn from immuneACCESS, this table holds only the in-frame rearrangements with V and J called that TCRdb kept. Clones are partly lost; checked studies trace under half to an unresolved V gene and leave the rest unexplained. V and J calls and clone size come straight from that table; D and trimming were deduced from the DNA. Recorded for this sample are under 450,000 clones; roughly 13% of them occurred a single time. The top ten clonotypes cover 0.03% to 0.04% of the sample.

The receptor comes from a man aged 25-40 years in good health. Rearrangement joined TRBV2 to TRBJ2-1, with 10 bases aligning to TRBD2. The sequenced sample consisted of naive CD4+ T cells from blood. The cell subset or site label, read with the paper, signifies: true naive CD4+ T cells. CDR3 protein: CASSAQRGGRNEQFF. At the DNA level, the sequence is TGTGCCAGCAGTGCCCAGCGGGGGGGGCGAAATGAGCAGTTCTTC.